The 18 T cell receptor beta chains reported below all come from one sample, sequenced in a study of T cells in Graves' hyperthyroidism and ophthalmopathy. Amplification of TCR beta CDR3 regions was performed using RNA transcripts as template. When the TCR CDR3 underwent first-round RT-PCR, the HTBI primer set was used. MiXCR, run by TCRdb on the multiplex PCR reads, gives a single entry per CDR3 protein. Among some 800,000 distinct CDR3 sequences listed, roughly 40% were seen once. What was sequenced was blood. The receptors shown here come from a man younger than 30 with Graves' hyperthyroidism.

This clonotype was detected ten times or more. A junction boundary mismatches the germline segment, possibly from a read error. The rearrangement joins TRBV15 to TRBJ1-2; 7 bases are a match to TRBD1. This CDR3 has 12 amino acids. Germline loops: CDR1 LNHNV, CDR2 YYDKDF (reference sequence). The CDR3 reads CATSRGAQGVLF. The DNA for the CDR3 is TGTGCCACCAGCAGAGGAGCTCAGGGGGTCCTCTTC.

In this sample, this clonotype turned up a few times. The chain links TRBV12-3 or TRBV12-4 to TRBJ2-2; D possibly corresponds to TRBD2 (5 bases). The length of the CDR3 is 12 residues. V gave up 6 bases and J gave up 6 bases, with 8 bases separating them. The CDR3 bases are TGTGCCAGCAGGTCAGCGGCCGGGGAGCTGTTTTTT. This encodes CASRSAAGELFF.

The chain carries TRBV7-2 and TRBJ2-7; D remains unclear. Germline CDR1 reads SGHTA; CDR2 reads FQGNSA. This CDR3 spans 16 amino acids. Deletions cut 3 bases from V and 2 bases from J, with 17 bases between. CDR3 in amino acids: CASSFYSTNQPYEQYF. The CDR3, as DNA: TGTGCCAGCAGCTTTTATTCAACCAACCAACCCTACGAGCAGTACTTC.

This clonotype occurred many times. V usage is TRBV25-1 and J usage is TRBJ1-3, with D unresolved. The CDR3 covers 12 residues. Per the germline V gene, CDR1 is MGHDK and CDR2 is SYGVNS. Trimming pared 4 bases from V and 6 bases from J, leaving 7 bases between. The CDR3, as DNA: TGTGCCAGCAGTGGGTTGATAAACACCATATATTTT. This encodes CASSGLINTIYF.

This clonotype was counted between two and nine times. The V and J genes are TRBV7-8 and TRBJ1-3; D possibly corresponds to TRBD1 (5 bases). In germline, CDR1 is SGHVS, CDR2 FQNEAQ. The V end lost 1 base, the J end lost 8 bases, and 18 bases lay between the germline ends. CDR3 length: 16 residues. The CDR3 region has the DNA TGTGCCAGCAGCTTAGTCGGCGGCCTACCGGGGGACACCATATATTTT. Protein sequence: CASSLVGGLPGDTIYF.

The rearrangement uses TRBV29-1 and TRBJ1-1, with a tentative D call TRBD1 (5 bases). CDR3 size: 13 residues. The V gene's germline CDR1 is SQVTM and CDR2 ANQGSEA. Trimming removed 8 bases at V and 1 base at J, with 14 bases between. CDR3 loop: CSLFGHSNTEAFF. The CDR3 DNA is TGCAGCCTTTTTGGACATTCGAACACTGAAGCTTTCTTT. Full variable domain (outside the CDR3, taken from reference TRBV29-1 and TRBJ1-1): SAVISQKPSRDICQRGTSLTIQCQVDSQVTMMFWYRQQPGQSLTLIATANQGSEATYESGFVIDKFPISRPNLTFSTLTVSNMSPEDSSIYLCSLFGHSNTEAFFGQGTRLTVV.

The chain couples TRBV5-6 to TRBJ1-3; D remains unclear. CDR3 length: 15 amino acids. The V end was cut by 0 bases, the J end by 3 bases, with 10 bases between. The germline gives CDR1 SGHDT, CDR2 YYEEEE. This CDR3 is CASSLGRSFGNTIYF. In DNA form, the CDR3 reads TGTGCCAGCAGCTTGGGGAGGAGCTTTGGAAACACCATATATTTT.

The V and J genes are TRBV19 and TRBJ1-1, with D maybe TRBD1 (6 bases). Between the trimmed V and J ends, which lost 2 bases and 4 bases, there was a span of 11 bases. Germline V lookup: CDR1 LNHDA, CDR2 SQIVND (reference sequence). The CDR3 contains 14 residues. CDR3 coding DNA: TGTGCCAGTAGTATAATCGCCAGGGGCACTGAAGCTTTCTTT. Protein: CASSIIARGTEAFF.

The CDR3 DNA sequence: TGCAGCGCCAGCCGTTCTGAGAGCACTGAAGCTTTCTTT. Translating gives CSASRSESTEAFF. This rearrangement joins TRBV29-1 to TRBJ1-1, with D unclear. The CDR3 sequence is 13 residues long. CDR1 is SQVTM and CDR2 is ANQGSEA in the germline V gene. Trimming removed 7 bases from V and 4 bases from J, with 16 bases in between.

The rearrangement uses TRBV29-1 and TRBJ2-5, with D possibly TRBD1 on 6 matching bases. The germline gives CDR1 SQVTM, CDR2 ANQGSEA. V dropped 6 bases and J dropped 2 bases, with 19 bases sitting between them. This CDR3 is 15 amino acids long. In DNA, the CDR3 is TGCAGCGTACTTTTCGTGCAGGGGATACAAGAGACCCAGTACTTC. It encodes CSVLFVQGIQETQYF.

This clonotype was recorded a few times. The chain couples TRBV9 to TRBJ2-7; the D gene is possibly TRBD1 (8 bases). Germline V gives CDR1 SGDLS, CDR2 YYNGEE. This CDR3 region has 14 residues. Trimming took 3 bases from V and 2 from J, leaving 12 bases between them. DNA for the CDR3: TGTGCCAGCAGCGAGCGGGGACAGGCCTACGAGCAGTACTTC. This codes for CASSERGQAYEQYF.

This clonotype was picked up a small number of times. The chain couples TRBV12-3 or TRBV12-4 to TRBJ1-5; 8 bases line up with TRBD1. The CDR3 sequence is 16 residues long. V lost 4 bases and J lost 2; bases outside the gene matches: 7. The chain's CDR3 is CASSSRGRGGNQPQHF. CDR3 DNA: TGTGCCAGCAGTTCCAGGGGGCGAGGCGGCAATCAGCCCCAGCATTTT.

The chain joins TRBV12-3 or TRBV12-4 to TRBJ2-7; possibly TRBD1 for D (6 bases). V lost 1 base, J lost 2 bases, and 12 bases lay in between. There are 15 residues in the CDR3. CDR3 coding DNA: TGTGCCAGCAGTTTAGGGGTGGGGGCCCCCTACGAGCAGTACTTC. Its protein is CASSLGVGAPYEQYF.

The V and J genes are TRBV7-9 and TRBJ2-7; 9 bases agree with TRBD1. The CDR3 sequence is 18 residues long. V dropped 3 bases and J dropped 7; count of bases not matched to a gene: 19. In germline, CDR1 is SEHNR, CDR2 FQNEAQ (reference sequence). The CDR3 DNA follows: TGTGCCAGCAGCTTCAAAGGGACAGGGATCTTTGCTACTAGGGAGCAGTACTTC. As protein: CASSFKGTGIFATREQYF. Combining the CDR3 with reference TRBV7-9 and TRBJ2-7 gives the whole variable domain DTGVSQNPRHKITKRGQNVTFRCDPISEHNRLYWYRQTLGQGPEFLTYFQNEAQLEKSRLLSDRFSAERPKGSFSTLEIQRTEQGDSAMYLCASSFKGTGIFATREQYFGPGTRLTVT.

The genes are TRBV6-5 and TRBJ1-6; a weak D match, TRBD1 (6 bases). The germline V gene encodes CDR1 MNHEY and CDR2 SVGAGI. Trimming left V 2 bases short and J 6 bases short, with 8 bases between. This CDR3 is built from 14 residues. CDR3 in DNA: TGTGCCAGCAGTTACAGGGGGTCTAATTCACCCCTCCACTTT. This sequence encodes CASSYRGSNSPLHF.

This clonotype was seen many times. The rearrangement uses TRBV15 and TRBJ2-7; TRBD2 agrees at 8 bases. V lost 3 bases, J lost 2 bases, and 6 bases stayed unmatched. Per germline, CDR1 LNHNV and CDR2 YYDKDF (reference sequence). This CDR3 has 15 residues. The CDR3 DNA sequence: TGTGCCACCAGCAGCGAGCGGGGGTCGCCCTACGAGCAGTACTTC. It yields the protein CATSSERGSPYEQYF.

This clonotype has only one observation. The CDR3 spells CASSSNPGSQETQYF. As DNA, the CDR3 is TGTGCCAGCAGCTCCAACCCAGGGTCCCAAGAGACCCAGTACTTC. The chain recombines TRBV7-3 with TRBJ2-5; D may be TRBD1 (5 bases). V was shortened by 4 bases and J by 1 base, with 13 bases between the two germline ends. Germline-derived CDR1 and CDR2 are SGHTA and FQGTGA. This CDR3 comprises 15 residues.

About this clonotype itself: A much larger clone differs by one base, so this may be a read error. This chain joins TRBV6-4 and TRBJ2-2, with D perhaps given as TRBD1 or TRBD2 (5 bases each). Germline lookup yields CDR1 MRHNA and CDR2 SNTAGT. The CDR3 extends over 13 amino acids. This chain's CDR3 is CVSSDGATGELFF. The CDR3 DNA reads TGTGTCAGCAGTGACGGGGCCACCGGGGAGCTGTTTTTT.